This entry is about one TCR beta chain. Its matching antigen is unknown. The assay was immunoSEQ multiplex PCR, and TCRdb's table has in-frame clones only and misses some. The repertoire has 340,000 or so clones, 93% of them found once; the top ten carry 5% to 7%. Time point noted: blood from clinic visit 5 months post-surgery; TSC patient then seizure free. The sequenced cases were selected for having the highest brain T cell transcript signatures. Pre-surgery treatment included at least one anti-epileptic drug. These data belong to a study of brain T cells in children with intractable seizures. General study points: Clones missing pre-surgery may reflect undersampling of that blood sample. Patients' HCMV serostatus was unknown; virus specificity rests on CDR3 similarity alone.

The material was peripheral blood, obtained 4 to 5 months after surgery. The sequence came from a boy under two years old with tuberous sclerosis and intractable seizures.

CDR3 nucleotides: TGTGCTAGTGGTTTTCTCTTACAGGGGTTTGGTAATCAGCCCCAGCATTTT. As protein: CASGFLLQGFGNQPQHF. The chain links TRBV12-5 to TRBJ1-5; TRBD1 matches at 7 bases. Germline CDR1 and CDR2: LGHNT and FRNRAP. The CDR3 has 17 residues. With V trimmed by 3 bases and J by 4 bases, 12 bases remained unmatched.